The source of this T cell receptor beta chain is a study of shared clonotypes between healthy human individuals. General observations from the study: It was observed that roughly 5.4% of naive CD4 clonotypes were shared across several donors.

In regard to this clone: Its antigen is unknown.

The germline V and J ends were trimmed by 0 bases and 6 bases, with 6 bases remaining between them. The CDR3 is made up of 12 amino acids. The germline V gene has CDR1 SGHVS and CDR2 FNYEAQ. Naive CD8 cells lacked CD45RO and underwent positive selection for CCR7, leaving out terminally differentiated effector memory CD45RA+ cells. Here immunoSEQ multiplex PCR was the method, and the copy in TCRdb shows in-frame clones only, minus some. The sample carries some 2,100,000 clones, more than 85% recorded once. The TCR sequence derives from a man aged 18 to 29 in good health. Some clones in this sample may be carry-over from other donors' samples. Material: naive CD8+ T cells from PBMCs. This chain uses TRBV7-6 with TRBJ2-7; D is uncertain. The CDR3 sequence: CASSLAEAEQYF. The CDR3 DNA reads TGTGCCAGCAGCTTAGCCGAGGCCGAGCAGTACTTC.